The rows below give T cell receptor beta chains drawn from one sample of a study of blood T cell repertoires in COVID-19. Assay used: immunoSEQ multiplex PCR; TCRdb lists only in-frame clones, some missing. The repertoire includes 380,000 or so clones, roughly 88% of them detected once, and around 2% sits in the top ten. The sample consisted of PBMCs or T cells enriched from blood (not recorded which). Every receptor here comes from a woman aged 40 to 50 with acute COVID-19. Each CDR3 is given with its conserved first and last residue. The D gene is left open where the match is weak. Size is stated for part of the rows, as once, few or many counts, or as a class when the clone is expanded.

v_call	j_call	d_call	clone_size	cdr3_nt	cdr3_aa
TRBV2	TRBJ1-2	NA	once	TGTGCCAGCAGTGTCCTTCAGACAGCCGCCAACTATGGCTACACCTTC	CASSVLQTAANYGYTF
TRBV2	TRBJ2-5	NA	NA	TGTGCCAGCAGTCCCCTTTGGGGGGAAAAAGAGACCCAGTACTTC	CASSPLWGEKETQYF
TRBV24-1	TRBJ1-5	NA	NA	TGTGCCACCAGTGATTTGCCCGGGAATCAGCCCCAGCATTTT	CATSDLPGNQPQHF
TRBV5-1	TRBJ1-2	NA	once	TGCGCCAGCAGCTGGGCGGACTCCAACTATGGCTACACCTTC	CASSWADSNYGYTF
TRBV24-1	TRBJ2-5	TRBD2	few	TGTGCCACGAGTAGCGGGGCCCAAGAGACCCAGTACTTC	CATSSGAQETQYF
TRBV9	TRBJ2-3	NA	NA	TGTGCCAGCAGCGAATACGGGGGGCGCACAGATACGCAGTATTTT	CASSEYGGRTDTQYF
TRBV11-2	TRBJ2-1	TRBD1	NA	TGTGCCAGCAGCCAGGACAGGGGGCATCACAATGAGCAGTTCTTC	CASSQDRGHHNEQFF
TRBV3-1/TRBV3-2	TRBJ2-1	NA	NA	TGTGCCAGCAGCCGAGACGCGATGACGGGTACCGATGAGCAGTTCTTC	CASSRDAMTGTDEQFF
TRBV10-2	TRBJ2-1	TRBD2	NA	TGCGCCAGCAGTGAGAGGGCGGGGGATTACAATAAGCAGTTCTTC	CASSERAGDYNKQFF
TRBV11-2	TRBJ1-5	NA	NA	TGTGCCAGCAGCTTAGTAGGAGGGAAGCATCAGCCCCAGCATTTT	CASSLVGGKHQPQHF
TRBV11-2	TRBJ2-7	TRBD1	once	TGTGCCAGCAGCTTAGAAGCGACAGGGGCCTACGAGCAGTACTTC	CASSLEATGAYEQYF
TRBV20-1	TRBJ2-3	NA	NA	TGCAGTGCTACTCCCGTAGATACGCAGTATTTT	CSATPVDTQYF
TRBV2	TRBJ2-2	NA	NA	TGTGCCAGCGGACAGAACACCGGGGAGCTGTTTTTT	CASGQNTGELFF
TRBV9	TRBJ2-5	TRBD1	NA	TGTGCCAGCAGCGGAGGGACAGGGGCACAAGAGACCCAGTACTTC	CASSGGTGAQETQYF
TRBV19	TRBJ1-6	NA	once	TGTGCCAGTAACGGAGGACGATCCCTCCACTTT	CASNGGRSLHF
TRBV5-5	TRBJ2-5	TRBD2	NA	TGTGCCAGCAGCTTGAGTTTGCGGGGGGGCCTAGAGACCCAGTACTTC	CASSLSLRGGLETQYF
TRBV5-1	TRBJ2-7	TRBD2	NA	TGCGCCAGCAGCTCCCAAACTAGCGGGGGGCTCTACGAGCAGTACTTC	CASSSQTSGGLYEQYF
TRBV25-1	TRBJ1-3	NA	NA	TGTGCCAGCAGTCCGGGACAAGGGAACACCATATATTTT	CASSPGQGNTIYF
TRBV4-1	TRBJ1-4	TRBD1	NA	TGCGCCAGCAGCCAGGGACAGGGCGCTAATGAAAAACTGTTTTTT	CASSQGQGANEKLFF
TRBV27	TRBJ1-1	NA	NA	TGTGCCAGCAGTTTGGGAGGGGGCACTGAAGCTTTCTTT	CASSLGGGTEAFF
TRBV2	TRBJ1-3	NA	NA	TGTGCCAGCTATCGAAGTCAGGGTCCTGGAAACACCATATATTTT	CASYRSQGPGNTIYF
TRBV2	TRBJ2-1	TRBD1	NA	TGTGCCAGCAGGAAGAGGGACAGGAGGGTAGTCAACAATGAGCAGTTCTTC	CASRKRDRRVVNNEQFF
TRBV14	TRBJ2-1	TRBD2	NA	TGTGCCAGCAGCCAAGGTGCGCGGGGGGACTTCAATGAGCAGTTCTTC	CASSQGARGDFNEQFF
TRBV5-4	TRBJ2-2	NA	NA	TGTGCCAGCAGCCGTCCGGGGGGCTCATTTAACACCGGGGAGCTGTTTTTT	CASSRPGGSFNTGELFF
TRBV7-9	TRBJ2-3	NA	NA	TGTGCCAGCAGCACACACCAAGATACGCAGTATTTT	CASSTHQDTQYF
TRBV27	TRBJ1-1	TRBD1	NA	TGTGCCAGCAGTTTGGGTGCCCTGGACAGGGAAACTATGAACACTGAAGCTTTCTTT	CASSLGALDRETMNTEAFF
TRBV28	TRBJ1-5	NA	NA	TGTGCCAGCACCGGTAATCCTCGTTCATCTCAGCCCCAGCATTTT	CASTGNPRSSQPQHF
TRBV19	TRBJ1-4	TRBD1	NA	TGTGCCAGTAGTAGGGACAGGCCTAATGAAAAACTGTTTTTT	CASSRDRPNEKLFF
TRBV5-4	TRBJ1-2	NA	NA	TGTGCCAGCAGCCTGGGGGCCGGCTATGGCTACACCTTC	CASSLGAGYGYTF
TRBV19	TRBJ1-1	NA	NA	TGTGCCAGTATAAGACAGCCACCTATGAACACTGAAGCTTTCTTT	CASIRQPPMNTEAFF
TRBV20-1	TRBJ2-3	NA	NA	TGCAGTGCTACTAGGGGAGATACGCAGTATTTT	CSATRGDTQYF
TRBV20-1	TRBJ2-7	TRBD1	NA	TGCAGTGCTAGTGGGACAGGGAGTTCCTACGAGCAGTACTTC	CSASGTGSSYEQYF
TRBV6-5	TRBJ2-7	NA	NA	TGTGCCAGCAGCGCGAACCTAGCGAACGAGCAGTACTTC	CASSANLANEQYF
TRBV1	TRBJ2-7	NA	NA	TGCACCAGCAGCCAAGTTCCTAGCGGGGGGGTCCACGAGCAGTACTTC	CTSSQVPSGGVHEQYF
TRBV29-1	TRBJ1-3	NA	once	TGCAGCGTCCAGATCCACTCTGGAAACACCATATATTTT	CSVQIHSGNTIYF
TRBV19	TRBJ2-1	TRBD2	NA	TGTGCCAGTAGTACCTATAGCGGGGGGGCCGGGAATGAGCAGTTCTTC	CASSTYSGGAGNEQFF
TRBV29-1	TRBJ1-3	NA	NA	TGCAGCGTTGGCGGGGGCGGGTATGAGAACACCATATATTTT	CSVGGGGYENTIYF
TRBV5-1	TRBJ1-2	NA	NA	TGCGCCAGCAGCTTGTCGGGGAACTATGGCTACACCTTC	CASSLSGNYGYTF
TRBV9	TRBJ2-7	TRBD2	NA	TGTGCCAGCAGCCCTAAGATTCGGACTAGCGGGAAGTACGAGCAGTACTTC	CASSPKIRTSGKYEQYF
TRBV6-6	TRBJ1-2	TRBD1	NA	TGTGCCAGCAGTCCCCTCCCGGGACAGGGGGCGCTCGATGGCTACACCTTC	CASSPLPGQGALDGYTF
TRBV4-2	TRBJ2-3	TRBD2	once	TGTGCCAGCAGCCTGCCTAGCGGGGGTCCTACAGATACGCAGTATTTT	CASSLPSGGPTDTQYF
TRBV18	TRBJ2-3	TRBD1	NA	TGTGCCAGCTCACCTGAAGTGCAGGGGGCCGGGCCAGATACGCAGTATTTT	CASSPEVQGAGPDTQYF
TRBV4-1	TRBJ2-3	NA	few	TGCGCCAGCAGCCTCCAGGGGCGTCCGAGCACAGATACGCAGTATTTT	CASSLQGRPSTDTQYF
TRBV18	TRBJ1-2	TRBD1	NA	TGTGCCAGCTCAGTACAGGGGGCACAAGGCTACACCTTC	CASSVQGAQGYTF
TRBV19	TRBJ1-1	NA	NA	TGTGCCAGTAGTCACCGGGAATTGAACACTGAAGCTTTCTTT	CASSHRELNTEAFF
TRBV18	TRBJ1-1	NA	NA	TGTGCCAGCTCGCACGGGGGGGGTCGGGGAAAGAACACTGAAGCTTTCTTT	CASSHGGGRGKNTEAFF
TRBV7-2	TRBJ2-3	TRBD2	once	TGTGCCAGCAGCTTGTTTAGCGGGGGTAAGGCAGATACGCAGTATTTT	CASSLFSGGKADTQYF
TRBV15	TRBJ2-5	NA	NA	TGTGCCACCAGCAGGCAGGAAGAGACCCAGTACTTC	CATSRQEETQYF
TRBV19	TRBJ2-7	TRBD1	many	TGTGCCAGTAGCGGCGGGACGACAGGGGTCTACGAGCAGTACTTC	CASSGGTTGVYEQYF
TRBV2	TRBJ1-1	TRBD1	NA	TGTGCCAGCAGCCTGGAGGGGACAGGGGTCTCCCTCGCTGAAGCTTTCTTT	CASSLEGTGVSLAEAFF
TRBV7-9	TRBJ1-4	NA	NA	TGTGCCAGCAGCACCACAGGGTGGGCTAATGAAAAACTGTTTTTT	CASSTTGWANEKLFF
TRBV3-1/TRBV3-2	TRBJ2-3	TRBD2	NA	TGTGCCAGCAGCCAAGAGGGGTCAGCGGGGGGGCACTTTTATACGCAGTATTTT	CASSQEGSAGGHFYTQYF